This is a list of T cell receptor beta chains from one sample in a study of post-analysis software for immune sequencing data. In TCRdb, the PCR reads were re-called with MiXCR into one record per CDR3 protein. The sample lists 350,000 to 450,000 distinct CDR3 sequences, more than 30% occurring once. Sequencing was done on a sample of blood. The origin of the receptors is a girl aged 2 to 10 with multiple sclerosis. CDR3s include the opening cysteine and the closing phenylalanine or tryptophan. A D gene is named only where the DNA matches it firmly. Size tells how often a clone was seen (once, few, many) or the class of an expanded clone, and some rows leave it out.

>TRBV11-1|TRBD1|-|TRBJ2-7
TGTGCCAGCAGCTCACAACAGGGGTCCGACGAGCAGTACTTC
CASSSQQGSDEQYF
>TRBV7-2|-|many|TRBJ1-2
TGTGCCAGCAGCTACCTAGGGGGAAACTATGGCTACACCTTC
CASSYLGGNYGYTF
>TRBV4-1|TRBD2|-|TRBJ2-3
TGCGCCAGCAGCCAAGATTCGAGCTTCCTAGCGGGAGCGATAGATACGCAGTATTTT
CASSQDSSFLAGAIDTQYF
>TRBV14|-|few|TRBJ1-4
TGTGCCAGCAGCCCTCGGACGGGATATAATGAAAAACTGTTTTTT
CASSPRTGYNEKLFF
>TRBV6-6|TRBD1|-|TRBJ1-1
TGTGCCAGCATTACCCCTAACAGGGGCTTCACTGAAGCTTTCTTT
CASITPNRGFTEAFF
>TRBV20-1|TRBD2|few|TRBJ2-7
TGCAGTGCCTCTCTAGCGGGCGCCTACGAGCAGTACTTC
CSASLAGAYEQYF
>TRBV10-3|-|few|TRBJ2-5
TGTGCCATCAGTGACTCGAAGACTTCCCAAGAGACCCAGTACTTC
CAISDSKTSQETQYF
>TRBV19|-|few|TRBJ2-5
TGTGCCAGTAGTATAGTCAGAAAAGAGACCCAGTACTTC
CASSIVRKETQYF
>TRBV3-1|-|-|TRBJ1-2
TGTGCCAGCAGCCAAGATTCGGGAGGCTACGGCTACACCTTC
CASSQDSGGYGYTF
>TRBV20-1|TRBD1|-|TRBJ2-1
TGCAGTGCTAGAGATGGACAGGGGGCGTTGGATGAGCAGTTCTTC
CSARDGQGALDEQFF
>TRBV7-9|-|-|TRBJ1-1
TGTGCCAGCAGCTTAGGAGCGTCGGAAGCTTTCTTT
CASSLGASEAFF
>TRBV11-2|TRBD2|-|TRBJ2-1
TGTGCCAGCAGCCTGGGGGGGGGACGGGGGTTATACAATGAGCAGTTCTTC
CASSLGGGRGLYNEQFF
>TRBV20-1|-|few|TRBJ2-5
TGCAGTGCTAGAGAGAAAGGGATCCAAGAGACCCAGTACTTC
CSAREKGIQETQYF
>TRBV7-9|-|-|TRBJ2-7
TGTGTCAGCAGCTACCCGACGGGCCTGGCTTACGAGCAGTACTTC
CVSSYPTGLAYEQYF
>TRBV5-1|TRBD2|-|TRBJ2-5
TGCGCCAGCAGCCCTGAACCGGGACTAGACGGATGGGTGCCCCAAGAGACCCAGTACTTC
CASSPEPGLDGWVPQETQYF
>TRBV12-3/TRBV12-4|-|-|TRBJ1-2
TGTGCCAGCAGTTTTGGACAGTCCTATGGCTACACCTTC
CASSFGQSYGYTF
>TRBV5-1|TRBD2|-|TRBJ2-3
TGCGCCAGCAGCTCCGGGACTAGCGGAGCTAGCACAGATACGCAGTATTTT
CASSSGTSGASTDTQYF
>TRBV20-1|-|few|TRBJ2-1
TGCAGTGCTACGGGTGGGGGTGAGCAGTTCTTC
CSATGGGEQFF
>TRBV28|-|few|TRBJ2-5
TGTGCCAGCAGGAGAGGGACCCAGTACTTC
CASRRGTQYF
>TRBV28|TRBD1|few|TRBJ2-1
TGTGCCAGCAGTTTAACTATCGGACAGGGAGACAATGAGCAGTTCTTC
CASSLTIGQGDNEQFF
>TRBV2|-|-|TRBJ2-1
TGTGCCAGCAGTGTTCACAGGGTAGCGGATGAGCAGTTCTTC
CASSVHRVADEQFF
>TRBV28|-|-|TRBJ2-5
TGTGCCAGCAGCCCGACCAGGGAGGACCAAGAGACCCAGTACTTC
CASSPTREDQETQYF
>TRBV20-1|TRBD2|-|TRBJ2-5
TGCAGTGCGCCGGGGGGGCAGGGATGGGTAGAGACCCAGTACTTC
CSAPGGQGWVETQYF
>TRBV28|TRBD2|-|TRBJ2-7
TGTGCCAGCAGTGTAGGGCGGGAGAGACCGTACGAGCAGTACTTC
CASSVGRERPYEQYF
>TRBV20-1|-|-|TRBJ2-1
TGCAGTGCTAGTGGCAGGGTCGGGAATGAGCAGTTCTTC
CSASGRVGNEQFF
>TRBV7-3|TRBD2|-|TRBJ2-3
TGTGCCAGCAGCTTAATGCCCGGACTAGCGGGAGTCACAGATACGCAGTATTTT
CASSLMPGLAGVTDTQYF
>TRBV20-1|-|-|TRBJ1-6
TGCAGTGCTATCGTCGGACACCAGTTCGAGTCACCCCTCCACTTT
CSAIVGHQFESPLHF
>TRBV29-1|TRBD2|-|TRBJ2-6
TGCAGCGTGGGGGGGGTTCCGAGCTCTGGGGCCAACGTCCTGACTTTC
CSVGGVPSSGANVLTF
>TRBV28|TRBD1|-|TRBJ1-5
TGTGCCAGCAGGATGGGCGGGACAGGCAATCAGCCCCAGCATTTT
CASRMGGTGNQPQHF
>TRBV20-1|-|-|TRBJ1-1
TGCAGTGCTAGAGCACCCCCCGGGAACACTGAAGCTTTCTTT
CSARAPPGNTEAFF
>TRBV20-1|TRBD2|-|TRBJ2-7
TGCAGTGCTAGCGGACTAGCGGGAGCCGACCTAGCCTACGAGCAGTACTTC
CSASGLAGADLAYEQYF
>TRBV10-1|-|-|TRBJ1-1
TGCGCCAGCAGTGAGTGGGCAGATGAAGGGCGGAACACTGAAGCTTTCTTT
CASSEWADEGRNTEAFF
>TRBV4-2|TRBD2|-|TRBJ2-1
TGTGCCAGCAGCCACGATTCTAGCGGGAGTAGGAATGAGCAGTTCTTC
CASSHDSSGSRNEQFF
>TRBV5-6|-|many|TRBJ2-1
TGTGCCAGCAGCTTGGTGGGTGGTGAGCAGTTCTTC
CASSLVGGEQFF
>TRBV10-3|-|-|TRBJ1-1
TGTGCCATCAGTGGTATCGGGAACACTGAAGCTTTCTTT
CAISGIGNTEAFF
>TRBV15|-|-|TRBJ2-7
TGTGCCACCAGCACAGGGAACCACGAGCAGTACTTC
CATSTGNHEQYF
>TRBV12-3/TRBV12-4|-|-|TRBJ2-3
TGTGCCAGCATATTCGGGGGTGCAGATACGCAGTATTTT
CASIFGGADTQYF
>TRBV12-3/TRBV12-4|-|few|TRBJ1-4
TGTGCCAGCAGTGAACCCATCAGCCCGGAAAAACTGTTTTTT
CASSEPISPEKLFF
>TRBV28|-|-|TRBJ2-4
TGTGCCAGCAGTGTCACGGCTGGGGCGTTAGCCAAAAACATTCAGTACTTC
CASSVTAGALAKNIQYF
>TRBV28|-|once|TRBJ2-7
TGTGCCAGCAGTTTAATACTAGGGACTGTCTACGAGCAGTACTTC
CASSLILGTVYEQYF
>TRBV6-1|TRBD1|-|TRBJ1-5
TGTGCCAGCAGTCCCAGGGGGGGGGCACGAGGAGATCAGCCCCAGCATTTT
CASSPRGGARGDQPQHF
>TRBV12-3/TRBV12-4|-|-|TRBJ2-3
TGTGCCAGCAGTTTAGAAATTTGGGTCGGCACAGATACGGAGTATTTT
CASSLEIWVGTDTEYF
>TRBV5-1|TRBD2|-|TRBJ2-1
TGCGCCAGCAGCTCCCTAGCGGGAGGCTCCTACAATGAGCAGTTCTTC
CASSSLAGGSYNEQFF
>TRBV5-1|-|-|TRBJ2-2
TGCGCCAGCAGCACCGGACTCCAAGCGGGCGGGGAGCTGTTTTTT
CASSTGLQAGGELFF
>TRBV7-2|-|-|TRBJ2-5
TGTGCCAGCAGCTTCGGACAGCTAGAGACCCAGTACTTC
CASSFGQLETQYF
>TRBV29-1|-|-|TRBJ2-7
TGCAGCGTTGAAGACGGGTGGCCCCTCGTATGGCAGTACTTC
CSVEDGWPLVWQYF
>TRBV20-1|-|-|TRBJ2-7
TGCAGTGCTAGAGATCAGGACGCCACCTACGAGCAGTACTTC
CSARDQDATYEQYF
>TRBV11-2|TRBD2|-|TRBJ2-5
TGTGCCAGCAGCTCATCCGTGCCGGGACTAAGGGGAGAGACCCAGTACTTC
CASSSSVPGLRGETQYF
>TRBV9|-|few|TRBJ2-1
TGTGCCAGCAGCCCGATTCACAATGAGCAGTTCTTC
CASSPIHNEQFF
>TRBV29-1|-|-|TRBJ1-2
TGCAGCGTCGACAGTAGCGGCTACACCTTC
CSVDSSGYTF